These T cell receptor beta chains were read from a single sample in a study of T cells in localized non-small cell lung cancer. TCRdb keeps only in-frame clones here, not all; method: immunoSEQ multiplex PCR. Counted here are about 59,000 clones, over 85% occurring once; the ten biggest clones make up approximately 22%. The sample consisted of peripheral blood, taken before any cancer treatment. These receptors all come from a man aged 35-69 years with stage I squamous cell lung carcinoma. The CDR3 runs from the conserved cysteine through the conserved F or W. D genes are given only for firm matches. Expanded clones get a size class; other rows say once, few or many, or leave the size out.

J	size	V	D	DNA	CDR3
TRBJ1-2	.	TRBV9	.	TGTGCCAGCAGCGTCGATGGGGGCAATCTGTATGGCTACACCTTC	CASSVDGGNLYGYTF
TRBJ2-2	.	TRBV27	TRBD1	TGTGCCAGCAGTCCCCCCTCAGGGGGCGATCGCACCGGGGAGCTGTTTTTT	CASSPPSGGDRTGELFF
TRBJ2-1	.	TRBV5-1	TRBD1	TGCGCCAGCAGCCCCGACAGGGGGCAGAGCGATGAGCAGTTCTTC	CASSPDRGQSDEQFF
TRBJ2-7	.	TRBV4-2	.	TGTGCCAGCAGCCAGTCACCGGGGCGCGAGCAGTACTTC	CASSQSPGREQYF
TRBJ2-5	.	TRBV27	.	TGTGCCAGCAGTAAGCAAGGGACGGACCAAGAGACCCAGTACTTC	CASSKQGTDQETQYF
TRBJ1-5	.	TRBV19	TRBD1	TGTGCCAGTAGTGAGGGGGCCCATGGGGCCCAGCATTTT	CASSEGAHGAQHF
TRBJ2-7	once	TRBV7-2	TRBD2	TGTGCCAGCAGCTTAGGTCTAGCGGGAGCGGGTGAGCAGTACTTC	CASSLGLAGAGEQYF
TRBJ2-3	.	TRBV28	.	TGTGCCAGCCCTTCTGACCCTTTAAACACAGATACGCAGTATTTT	CASPSDPLNTDTQYF
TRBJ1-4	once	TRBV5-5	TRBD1	TGTGCCAGCAGCTCTACAGGGGCAAGGGAAAAACTGTTTTTT	CASSSTGAREKLFF
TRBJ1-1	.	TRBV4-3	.	TGCGCCAGCAGCCAAGGAGAGGGGGACACTGAAGCTTTCTTT	CASSQGEGDTEAFF
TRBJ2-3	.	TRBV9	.	TGTGCCAGCAGCGTAGAACGGGCCCTCACAGATACGCAGTATTTT	CASSVERALTDTQYF
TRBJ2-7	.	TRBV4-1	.	TGCGCCAGCAGCCACGGAAAGGGTGTGGACGAGCAGTACTTC	CASSHGKGVDEQYF
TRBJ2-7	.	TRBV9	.	TGTGCCAGCAGCGTAGAGGGGGACACCTCCTACGAGCAGTACTTC	CASSVEGDTSYEQYF
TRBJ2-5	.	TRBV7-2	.	TGTGCCAGCGCCCTAGCGACTCAAGAGACCCAGTACTTC	CASALATQETQYF
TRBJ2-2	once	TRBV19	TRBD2	TGTGCCAGTAGTATATTAGCGGGAGGGGACACCGGGGAGCTGTTTTTT	CASSILAGGDTGELFF
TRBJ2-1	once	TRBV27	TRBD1	TGTGCCAGCCGACAGGGGGCGCGCGAGCAGTTCTTC	CASRQGAREQFF
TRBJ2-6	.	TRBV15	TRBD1	TGTGCCACCAGCAGGGGGACAGGGGTCCCTGGGGCCAACGTCCTGACTTTC	CATSRGTGVPGANVLTF
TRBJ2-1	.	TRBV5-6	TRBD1	TGTGCCAGCAGCGCTCTAAGGGGGCCTGACAATGAGCAGTTCTTC	CASSALRGPDNEQFF